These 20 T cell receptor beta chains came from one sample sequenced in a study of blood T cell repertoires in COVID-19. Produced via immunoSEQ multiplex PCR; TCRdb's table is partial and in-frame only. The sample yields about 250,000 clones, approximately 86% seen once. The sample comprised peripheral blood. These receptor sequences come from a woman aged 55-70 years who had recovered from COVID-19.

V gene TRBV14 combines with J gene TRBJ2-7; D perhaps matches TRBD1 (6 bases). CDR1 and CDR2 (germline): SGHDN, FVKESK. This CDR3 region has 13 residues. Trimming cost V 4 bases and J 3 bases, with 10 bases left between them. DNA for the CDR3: TGTGCCAGCAGCCGGACAGCCTACTACGAGCAGTACTTC. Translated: CASSRTAYYEQYF.

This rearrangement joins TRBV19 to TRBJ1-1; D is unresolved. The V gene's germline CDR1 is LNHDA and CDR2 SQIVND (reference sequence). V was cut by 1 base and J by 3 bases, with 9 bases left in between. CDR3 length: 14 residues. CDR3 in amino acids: CASSIVGGDTEAFF. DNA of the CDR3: TGTGCCAGTAGTATAGTCGGAGGAGACACTGAAGCTTTCTTT.

CDR3 sequence reads: CSASGGQGHETGELFF. The CDR3 region has the DNA TGCAGTGCTAGTGGGGGACAGGGCCATGAAACCGGGGAGCTGTTTTTT. This chain connects TRBV20-1 to TRBJ2-2, with 9 positions matching TRBD1. Germline CDR1 reads DFQATT; CDR2 reads SNEGSKA (reference sequence). V shed 3 bases, J shed 5 bases, and the junction held 10 bases outside the gene matches. The CDR3 runs 16 residues.

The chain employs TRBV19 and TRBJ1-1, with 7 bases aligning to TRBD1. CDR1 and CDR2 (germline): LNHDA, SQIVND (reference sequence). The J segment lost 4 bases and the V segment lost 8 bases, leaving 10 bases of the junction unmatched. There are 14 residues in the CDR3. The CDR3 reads CASLQQGIATEAFF. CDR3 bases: TGTGCCAGTCTTCAACAGGGGATCGCCACTGAAGCTTTCTTT.

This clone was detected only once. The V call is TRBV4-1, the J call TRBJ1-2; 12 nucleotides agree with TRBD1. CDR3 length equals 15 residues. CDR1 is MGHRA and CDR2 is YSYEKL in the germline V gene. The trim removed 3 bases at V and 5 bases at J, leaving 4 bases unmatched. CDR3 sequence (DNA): TGCGCCAGCAGCCAGGGACAGGGGGCTGTTTATGGCTACACCTTC. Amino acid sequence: CASSQGQGAVYGYTF.

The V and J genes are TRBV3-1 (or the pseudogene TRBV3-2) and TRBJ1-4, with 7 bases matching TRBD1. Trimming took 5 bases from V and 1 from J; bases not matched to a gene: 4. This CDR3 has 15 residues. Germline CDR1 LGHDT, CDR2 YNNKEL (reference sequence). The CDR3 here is CASSDRAVTNEKLFF. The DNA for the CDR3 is TGTGCCAGCAGCGACAGGGCGGTAACTAATGAAAAACTGTTTTTT.

Here the CDR3 DNA reads TGTGCCGGATCAGATGTGGCGGCTAATGAAAAACTGTTTTTT. This gives the protein CAGSDVAANEKLFF. V gene TRBV6-6 combines with J gene TRBJ1-4; D call uncertain. The CDR3 loop spans 14 amino acids. From germline, CDR1 is MNHNY and CDR2 SVGAGI (reference sequence). V lost 11 bases, J lost 3 bases, and 16 bases lay in between.

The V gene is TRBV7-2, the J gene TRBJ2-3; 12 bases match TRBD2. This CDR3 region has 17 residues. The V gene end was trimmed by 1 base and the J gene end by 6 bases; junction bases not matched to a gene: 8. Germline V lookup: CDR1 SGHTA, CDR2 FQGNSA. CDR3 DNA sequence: TGTGCCAGCAGCTTAGAGCCTAGCGGGGGGGAACGTGATACGCAGTATTTT. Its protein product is CASSLEPSGGERDTQYF.

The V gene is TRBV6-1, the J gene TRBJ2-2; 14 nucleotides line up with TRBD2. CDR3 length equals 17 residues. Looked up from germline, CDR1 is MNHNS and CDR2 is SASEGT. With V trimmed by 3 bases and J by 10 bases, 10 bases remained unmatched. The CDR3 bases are TGTGCCAGCAGTGAGCAGGGACTAGCGGGGGCCCTGTCGGAGCTGTTTTTT. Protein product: CASSEQGLAGALSELFF.

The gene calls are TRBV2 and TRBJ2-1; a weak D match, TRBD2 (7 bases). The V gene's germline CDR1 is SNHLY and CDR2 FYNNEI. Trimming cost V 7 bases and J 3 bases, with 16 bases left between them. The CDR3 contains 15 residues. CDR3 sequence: CASTLAGAVYNEQFF. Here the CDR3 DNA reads TGTGCCAGCACCCTGGCGGGGGCCGTCTACAATGAGCAGTTCTTC.

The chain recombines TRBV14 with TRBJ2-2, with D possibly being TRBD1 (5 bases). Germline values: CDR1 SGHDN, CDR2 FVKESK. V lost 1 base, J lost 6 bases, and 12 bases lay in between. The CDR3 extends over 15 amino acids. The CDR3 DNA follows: TGTGCCAGCAGCCAAGGAGGAACAGGTGCCGGGGAGCTGTTTTTT. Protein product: CASSQGGTGAGELFF.

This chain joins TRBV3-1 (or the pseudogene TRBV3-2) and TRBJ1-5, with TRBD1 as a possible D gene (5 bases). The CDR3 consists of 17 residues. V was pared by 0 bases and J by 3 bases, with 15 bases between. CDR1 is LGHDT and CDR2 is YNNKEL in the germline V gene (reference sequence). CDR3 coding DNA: TGTGCCAGCAGCCAAGAAGGGGCTCTGGGGCCCAATCAGCCCCAGCATTTT. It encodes CASSQEGALGPNQPQHF.

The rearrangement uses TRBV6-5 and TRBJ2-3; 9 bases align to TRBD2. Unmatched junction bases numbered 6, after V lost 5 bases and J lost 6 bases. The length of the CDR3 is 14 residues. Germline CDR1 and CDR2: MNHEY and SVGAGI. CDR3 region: CASSRERGEDTQYF. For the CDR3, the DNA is TGTGCCAGCAGTCGGGAGCGGGGGGAGGATACGCAGTATTTT.

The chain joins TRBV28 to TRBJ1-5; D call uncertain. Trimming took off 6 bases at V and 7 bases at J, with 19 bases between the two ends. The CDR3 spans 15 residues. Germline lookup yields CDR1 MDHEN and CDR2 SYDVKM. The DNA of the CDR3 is TGTGCCAGCAGACTCTTCCGGGCCTCGGGACAGCCCCAGCATTTT. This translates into CASRLFRASGQPQHF.

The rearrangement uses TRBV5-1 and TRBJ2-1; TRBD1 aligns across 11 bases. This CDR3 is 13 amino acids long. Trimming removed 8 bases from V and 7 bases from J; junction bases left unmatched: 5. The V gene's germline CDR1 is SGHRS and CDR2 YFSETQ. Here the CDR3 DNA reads TGCGCCAGTAATGGACAGGGGGCAAATGAGCAGTTCTTC. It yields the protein CASNGQGANEQFF.

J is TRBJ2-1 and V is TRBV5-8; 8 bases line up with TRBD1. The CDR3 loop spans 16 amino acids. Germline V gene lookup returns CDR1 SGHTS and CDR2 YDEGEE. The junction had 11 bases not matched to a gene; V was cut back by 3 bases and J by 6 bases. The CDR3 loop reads CASSSRLGTGRNEQFF. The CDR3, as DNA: TGTGCCAGCAGCTCCCGGCTGGGGACAGGACGCAATGAGCAGTTCTTC.

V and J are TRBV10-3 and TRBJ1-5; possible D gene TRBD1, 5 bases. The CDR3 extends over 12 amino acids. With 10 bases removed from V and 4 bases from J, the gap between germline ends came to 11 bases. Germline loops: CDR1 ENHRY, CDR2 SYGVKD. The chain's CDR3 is CATGEGNQPQHF. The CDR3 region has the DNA TGTGCCACCGGGGAGGGGAATCAGCCCCAGCATTTT.

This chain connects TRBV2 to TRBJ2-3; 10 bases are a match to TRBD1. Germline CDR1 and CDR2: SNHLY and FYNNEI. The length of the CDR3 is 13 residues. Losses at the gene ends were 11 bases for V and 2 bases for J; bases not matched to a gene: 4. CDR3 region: CALGTGATDTQYF. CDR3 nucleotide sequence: TGTGCCCTAGGGACAGGGGCCACAGATACGCAGTATTTT.

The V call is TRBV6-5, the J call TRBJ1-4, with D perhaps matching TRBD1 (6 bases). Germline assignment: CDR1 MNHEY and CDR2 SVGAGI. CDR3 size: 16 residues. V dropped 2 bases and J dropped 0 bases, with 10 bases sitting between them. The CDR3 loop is CASSYAGQTTNEKLFF. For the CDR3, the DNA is TGTGCCAGCAGTTACGCTGGACAGACAACTAATGAAAAACTGTTTTTT.

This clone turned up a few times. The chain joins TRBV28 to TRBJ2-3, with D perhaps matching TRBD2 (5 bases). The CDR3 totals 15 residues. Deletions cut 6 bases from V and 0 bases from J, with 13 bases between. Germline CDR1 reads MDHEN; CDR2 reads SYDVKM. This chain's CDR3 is CASRPSGISTDTQYF. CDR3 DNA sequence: TGTGCCAGCAGACCCAGCGGAATAAGCACAGATACGCAGTATTTT.